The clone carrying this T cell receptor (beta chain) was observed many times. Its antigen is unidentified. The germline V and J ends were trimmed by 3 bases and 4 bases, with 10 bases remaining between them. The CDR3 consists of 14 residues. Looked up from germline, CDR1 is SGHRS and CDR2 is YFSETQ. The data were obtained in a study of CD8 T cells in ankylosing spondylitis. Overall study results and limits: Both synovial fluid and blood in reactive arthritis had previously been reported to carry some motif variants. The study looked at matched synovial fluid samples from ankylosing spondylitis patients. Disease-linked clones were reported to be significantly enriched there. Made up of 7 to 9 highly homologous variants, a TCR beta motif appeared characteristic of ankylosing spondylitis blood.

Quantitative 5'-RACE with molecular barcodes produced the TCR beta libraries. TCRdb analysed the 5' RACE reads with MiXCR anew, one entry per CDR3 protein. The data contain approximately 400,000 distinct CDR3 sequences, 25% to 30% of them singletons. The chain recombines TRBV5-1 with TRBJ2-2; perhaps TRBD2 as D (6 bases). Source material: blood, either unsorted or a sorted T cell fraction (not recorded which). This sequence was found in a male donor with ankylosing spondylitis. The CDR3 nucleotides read TGCGCCAGCAGCTCCGGGACTCCCACCGGGGAGCTGTTTTTT. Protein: CASSSGTPTGELFF.